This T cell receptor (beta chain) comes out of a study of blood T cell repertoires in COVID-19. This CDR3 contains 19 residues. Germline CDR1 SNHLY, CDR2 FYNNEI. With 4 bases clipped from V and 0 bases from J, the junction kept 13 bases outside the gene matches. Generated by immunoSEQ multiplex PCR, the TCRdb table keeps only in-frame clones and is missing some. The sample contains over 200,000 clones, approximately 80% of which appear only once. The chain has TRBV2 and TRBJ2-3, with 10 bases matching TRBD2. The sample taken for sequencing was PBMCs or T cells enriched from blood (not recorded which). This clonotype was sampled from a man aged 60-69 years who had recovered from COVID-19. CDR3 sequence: CASSARTSGAMSSTDTQYF. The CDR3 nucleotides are TGTGCCAGCAGTGCTAGGACTAGCGGAGCCATGTCTAGCACAGATACGCAGTATTTT. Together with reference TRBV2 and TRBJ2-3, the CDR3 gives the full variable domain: EPEVTQTPSHQVTQMGQEVILRCVPISNHLYFYWYRQILGQKVEFLVSFYNNEISEKSEIFDDQFSVERPDGSNFTLKIRSTKLEDSAMYFCASSARTSGAMSSTDTQYFGPGTRLTVL.